This T cell receptor (beta chain) was sequenced during a study of identical twins. The study, taken as a whole, reports: Cord blood's abundant beta clonotypes had fewer insertions, unlike memory repertoires.

TCRdb fed the 5' RACE reads into MiXCR, producing one record per CDR3 protein. This sample has roughly 1.6 million distinct CDR3 sequences, with 32% found just once. The sample holds many counts of this clonotype. Its antigen remains unidentified. The CDR3 contains 11 residues. Trimming removed 6 bases at V and 4 bases at J, with 9 bases between. The germline V gene has CDR1 DFQATT and CDR2 SNEGSKA (reference sequence). The clonotype was recovered from a newborn girl in good health. Material: cord blood. The chain uses TRBV20-1 and TRBJ1-2, with unresolved D. The CDR3 DNA reads as TGCAGTGCCCCTCCCACCTATGGCTACACCTTC. Its protein product is CSAPPTYGYTF.